The text below deals with one TCR beta chain. The CDR3 spans 14 residues. From germline, CDR1 is SGHNT and CDR2 YYREEE (reference sequence). V was clipped by 3 bases and J by 1 base, with 10 bases between them. The PCR had 60 Vbeta and 13 Jbeta primers. Sequencing was performed with immunoSEQ multiplex PCR; in TCRdb, only in-frame clones are kept and a portion is missing. Here the sample spans about 100,000 clones, over 65% being singletons. The entry originates in a study of cytomegalovirus exposure and HLA in healthy donors. The gene calls are TRBV5-4 and TRBJ1-2; D is possibly TRBD1 (6 bases). This sequence originates from a woman aged 40 to 50 in good health and CMV-seropositive. Sequencing input: PBMCs. In DNA, the CDR3 is TGTGCCAGCAGCTCGGAACAGGGTAACTATGGCTACACCTTC. Amino acid sequence: CASSSEQGNYGYTF. Drawing the rest from reference TRBV5-4 and TRBJ1-2, the complete variable domain is ETGVTQSPTHLIKTRGQQVTLRCSSQSGHNTVSWYQQALGQGPQFIFQYYREEENGRGNFPPRFSGLQFPNYSSELNVNALELDDSALYLCASSSEQGNYGYTFGSGTRLTVV.